This is a list of T cell receptor beta chains from one sample in a study of T cells in Graves' hyperthyroidism and ophthalmopathy. TCRdb re-called the multiplex PCR reads through MiXCR, storing one row per CDR3 protein. Of more than 500,000 distinct CDR3 sequences listed, 40% to 50% are singletons. Sequencing was performed on peripheral blood or thyroid tissue (not recorded which). The receptors originated from an adult woman with Graves' disease, either hyperthyroidism or ophthalmopathy (not recorded which). CDR3s include the opening cysteine and the closing phenylalanine or tryptophan. A D gene is named only where the DNA matches it firmly. Clone size is not always given. Where it is, it says once, few, many or a class for expanded clones.

abundance: many; v_gene: TRBV15; d_gene: .; j_gene: TRBJ1-3; CDR3aa: CATRLGVSGNTIYF; CDR3nt: TGTGCCACCAGACTCGGGGTCTCTGGAAACACCATATATTTT
abundance: .; v_gene: TRBV10-3; d_gene: .; j_gene: TRBJ2-7; CDR3aa: CATLRQELSYEQYF; CDR3nt: TGTGCCACTCTCCGACAGGAACTGTCCTACGAGCAGTACTTC
abundance: few; v_gene: TRBV7-9; d_gene: TRBD1; j_gene: TRBJ1-3; CDR3aa: CASSADRLTIYF; CDR3nt: TGTGCCAGCAGCGCGGACAGGCTCACCATATATTTT
abundance: .; v_gene: TRBV12-3/TRBV12-4; d_gene: .; j_gene: TRBJ1-5; CDR3aa: CASSSGEGQPQHF; CDR3nt: TGTGCCAGCAGTTCAGGGGAGGGGCAGCCCCAGCATTTT
abundance: .; v_gene: TRBV28; d_gene: .; j_gene: TRBJ1-5; CDR3aa: CASSGYMDHTGSHF; CDR3nt: TGTGCCAGCAGCGGATACATGGATCACACGGGGTCACATTTT
abundance: few; v_gene: TRBV7-7; d_gene: .; j_gene: TRBJ2-5; CDR3aa: CASSPGHQETQYF; CDR3nt: TGTGCTAGCAGCCCGGGACACCAAGAGACCCAGTACTTC
abundance: many; v_gene: TRBV5-1; d_gene: .; j_gene: TRBJ2-5; CDR3aa: CASSLVTAQETQYF; CDR3nt: TGCGCCAGCAGCTTGGTTACAGCCCAAGAGACCCAGTACTTC
abundance: once; v_gene: TRBV29-1; d_gene: .; j_gene: TRBJ2-2; CDR3aa: CSVRLGPSTGELFF; CDR3nt: TGCAGCGTTAGACTGGGGCCGTCCACCGGGGAGCTGTTTTTT
abundance: many; v_gene: TRBV10-2; d_gene: .; j_gene: TRBJ2-2; CDR3aa: CASSVNHRVSGELFF; CDR3nt: TGCGCCAGCAGCGTAAACCACAGGGTCTCCGGGGAGCTGTTTTTT
abundance: .; v_gene: TRBV24-1; d_gene: TRBD1; j_gene: TRBJ1-2; CDR3aa: CATSDDRGNGYTF; CDR3nt: TGTGCCACCAGTGACGACAGGGGTAATGGCTACACCTTC
abundance: many; v_gene: TRBV12-3/TRBV12-4; d_gene: .; j_gene: TRBJ2-5; CDR3aa: CASSAANRGIETQYF; CDR3nt: TGTGCCAGCAGTGCTGCAAATCGGGGAATAGAGACCCAGTACTTC
abundance: .; v_gene: TRBV2; d_gene: TRBD1; j_gene: TRBJ1-6; CDR3aa: CASRGQVYNSPLHF; CDR3nt: TGTGCCAGCAGGGGACAGGTCTATAATTCACCCCTCCACTTT
abundance: .; v_gene: TRBV2; d_gene: .; j_gene: TRBJ2-7; CDR3aa: CASRRETSYEQYF; CDR3nt: TGTGCCAGCAGAAGGGAGACCTCTTACGAGCAGTACTTC
abundance: .; v_gene: TRBV19; d_gene: .; j_gene: TRBJ1-3; CDR3aa: CASRMIAGNTIYF; CDR3nt: TGTGCCAGTAGGATGATCGCTGGAAACACCATATATTTT
abundance: many; v_gene: TRBV9; d_gene: TRBD1; j_gene: TRBJ1-6; CDR3aa: CASSLQGLVDSPLHF; CDR3nt: TGTGCCAGCAGCTTACAGGGGTTAGTTGATTCACCCCTCCACTTT
abundance: .; v_gene: TRBV20-1; d_gene: .; j_gene: TRBJ1-2; CDR3aa: CSTSSGRTAGDDGYTF; CDR3nt: TGCAGTACCTCTAGCGGGAGGACGGCCGGGGACGATGGCTACACCTTC
abundance: many; v_gene: TRBV20-1; d_gene: .; j_gene: TRBJ2-7; CDR3aa: CSARDRRVGADGEQYF; CDR3nt: TGCAGTGCTAGAGATCGAAGGGTGGGGGCTGACGGCGAGCAGTACTTC
abundance: many; v_gene: TRBV19; d_gene: TRBD2; j_gene: TRBJ2-2; CDR3aa: CATTGGGTSGTGELFF; CDR3nt: TGTGCCACCACTGGAGGAGGGACTAGCGGCACCGGGGAGCTGTTTTTT
abundance: .; v_gene: TRBV19; d_gene: TRBD1; j_gene: TRBJ1-5; CDR3aa: CASSSGTGFQPQHF; CDR3nt: TGTGCCAGTAGCTCCGGGACAGGGTTTCAGCCCCAGCATTTT
abundance: many; v_gene: TRBV6-1; d_gene: TRBD2; j_gene: TRBJ2-2; CDR3aa: CASLERGRTGELFF; CDR3nt: TGTGCCAGCCTAGAGCGGGGAAGGACCGGGGAGCTGTTTTTT
abundance: many; v_gene: TRBV20-1; d_gene: TRBD2; j_gene: TRBJ2-2; CDR3aa: CSATPSGRASGELFF; CDR3nt: TGCAGTGCTACTCCGAGCGGGAGGGCCTCCGGGGAGCTGTTTTTT
abundance: .; v_gene: TRBV20-1; d_gene: .; j_gene: TRBJ1-2; CDR3aa: CSAIGSANTSGDDGYAF; CDR3nt: TGCAGTGCTATAGGGTCCGCGAACACTTCCGGGGACGATGGCTACGCCTTC
abundance: .; v_gene: TRBV9; d_gene: TRBD1; j_gene: TRBJ1-5; CDR3aa: CASSQDWGQLTDYSNQPQHF; CDR3nt: TGTGCCAGCAGCCAAGATTGGGGACAGCTGACCGATTATAGCAATCAGCCCCAGCATTTT
abundance: many; v_gene: TRBV19; d_gene: TRBD1; j_gene: TRBJ2-2; CDR3aa: CASSGWTGGNLLNTGELFF; CDR3nt: TGTGCCAGTAGTGGGTGGACAGGGGGCAACCTTTTGAACACCGGGGAGCTGTTTTTT
abundance: many; v_gene: TRBV7-6; d_gene: .; j_gene: TRBJ2-2; CDR3aa: CASSLVGAGTGELFF; CDR3nt: TGTGCCAGCAGCTTAGTTGGGGCCGGCACCGGGGAGCTGTTTTTT
abundance: many; v_gene: TRBV7-8; d_gene: .; j_gene: TRBJ1-3; CDR3aa: CASSILTLGNTIYF; CDR3nt: TGTGCCAGCAGCATCCTTACACTAGGAAACACCATATATTTT
abundance: many; v_gene: TRBV20-1; d_gene: .; j_gene: TRBJ1-1; CDR3aa: CSARDNLGPVGAFF; CDR3nt: TGCAGTGCTAGAGATAACTTGGGACCCGTGGGAGCTTTCTTT
abundance: .; v_gene: TRBV11-2; d_gene: .; j_gene: TRBJ2-2; CDR3aa: CASSLDASGELFF; CDR3nt: TGTGCCAGCAGCTTAGACGCGTCAGGGGAGCTGTTTTTT
abundance: .; v_gene: TRBV9; d_gene: TRBD1; j_gene: TRBJ1-2; CDR3aa: CASSAAGQGNYGYTF; CDR3nt: TGTGCCAGCAGCGCCGCCGGACAGGGCAACTATGGCTACACCTTC
abundance: .; v_gene: TRBV5-4; d_gene: .; j_gene: TRBJ2-5; CDR3aa: CASGGMTGGGETQYF; CDR3nt: TGTGCCAGCGGGGGCATGACGGGAGGAGGCGAGACCCAGTACTTC
abundance: .; v_gene: TRBV12-3/TRBV12-4; d_gene: TRBD1; j_gene: TRBJ1-2; CDR3aa: CASSEEPTGFGYTF; CDR3nt: TGTGCCAGCAGTGAAGAACCGACAGGGTTCGGCTACACCTTC
abundance: few; v_gene: TRBV25-1; d_gene: TRBD1; j_gene: TRBJ1-5; CDR3aa: CASSASGDRENQPQHF; CDR3nt: TGTGCCAGCAGTGCCTCGGGGGACAGGGAGAATCAGCCCCAGCATTTT
abundance: .; v_gene: TRBV20-1; d_gene: .; j_gene: TRBJ1-2; CDR3aa: CSARSDMNTSGDDGYTF; CDR3nt: TGCAGTGCTAGATCCGATATGAACACTTCCGGGGACGATGGCTACACCTTC
abundance: .; v_gene: TRBV9; d_gene: .; j_gene: TRBJ1-1; CDR3aa: CASSVDWWNTEAFF; CDR3nt: TGTGCCAGCAGCGTAGATTGGTGGAACACTGAAGCTTTCTTT
abundance: .; v_gene: TRBV15; d_gene: TRBD2; j_gene: TRBJ2-5; CDR3aa: CATRGTAGGIETQYF; CDR3nt: TGTGCCACCAGAGGGACGGCGGGGGGAATAGAGACCCAGTACTTC
abundance: .; v_gene: TRBV24-1; d_gene: TRBD2; j_gene: TRBJ2-5; CDR3aa: CATSDKGLAGGPETQYF; CDR3nt: TGTGCCACCAGTGACAAGGGACTAGCGGGAGGGCCAGAGACCCAGTACTTC
abundance: .; v_gene: TRBV20-1; d_gene: TRBD1; j_gene: TRBJ1-3; CDR3aa: CSGRQGAGNTIYF; CDR3nt: TGCAGTGGGAGACAGGGTGCTGGAAACACCATATATTTT
abundance: once; v_gene: TRBV6-5; d_gene: .; j_gene: TRBJ1-1; CDR3aa: CASSFTSTAEAFF; CDR3nt: TGTGCCAGCAGTTTTACCTCGACAGCTGAAGCTTTCTTT
abundance: many; v_gene: TRBV20-1; d_gene: .; j_gene: TRBJ1-4; CDR3aa: CSAGRGGEKLFF; CDR3nt: TGCAGTGCAGGCAGGGGAGGTGAAAAACTGTTTTTT
abundance: .; v_gene: TRBV7-2; d_gene: TRBD1; j_gene: TRBJ2-7; CDR3aa: CASSLLGTGPYEQYF; CDR3nt: TGTGCCAGCAGCTTATTGGGGACAGGACCATACGAGCAGTACTTC
abundance: .; v_gene: TRBV28; d_gene: .; j_gene: TRBJ2-5; CDR3aa: CASSLDRRETQYF; CDR3nt: TGTGCCAGCAGTTTGGACAGAAGGGAGACCCAGTACTTC
abundance: many; v_gene: TRBV9; d_gene: TRBD2; j_gene: TRBJ2-7; CDR3aa: CASRKGLASGEQYF; CDR3nt: TGTGCCAGCAGAAAAGGACTAGCCTCTGGGGAGCAGTACTTC
abundance: many; v_gene: TRBV15; d_gene: .; j_gene: TRBJ1-5; CDR3aa: CATSRENQPQHF; CDR3nt: TGTGCCACCAGCAGAGAAAATCAGCCCCAGCATTTT
abundance: .; v_gene: TRBV24-1; d_gene: TRBD1; j_gene: TRBJ2-5; CDR3aa: CATSVRTGLETQYF; CDR3nt: TGTGCCACCAGTGTTAGGACAGGGCTAGAGACCCAGTACTTC
abundance: .; v_gene: TRBV7-2; d_gene: TRBD2; j_gene: TRBJ2-7; CDR3aa: CASSYGSGNYEQYF; CDR3nt: TGTGCCAGCAGCTACGGGAGCGGGAACTACGAGCAGTACTTC
abundance: few; v_gene: TRBV4-1; d_gene: .; j_gene: TRBJ1-2; CDR3aa: CASSQDSGGSSYGYTF; CDR3nt: TGCGCCAGCAGCCAAGATTCGGGGGGCAGTAGCTATGGCTACACCTTC
abundance: once; v_gene: TRBV5-8; d_gene: .; j_gene: TRBJ1-1; CDR3aa: CASSRQDYEAFF; CDR3nt: TGTGCCAGCAGTCGACAGGACTATGAAGCTTTCTTT
abundance: .; v_gene: TRBV9; d_gene: .; j_gene: TRBJ1-3; CDR3aa: CASSKRGGNTIYF; CDR3nt: TGTGCCAGCAGCAAGAGAGGCGGAAACACCATATATTTT
abundance: many; v_gene: TRBV2; d_gene: .; j_gene: TRBJ2-2; CDR3aa: CASSETRLTGELFF; CDR3nt: TGTGCCAGCAGTGAGACTAGGCTTACCGGGGAGCTGTTTTTT
abundance: .; v_gene: TRBV7-8; d_gene: .; j_gene: TRBJ1-2; CDR3aa: CASSLEAGNWYGYTF; CDR3nt: TGTGCCAGCAGCTTAGAGGCAGGGAATTGGTATGGCTACACCTTC
abundance: .; v_gene: TRBV2; d_gene: .; j_gene: TRBJ2-5; CDR3aa: CASSPRNFETQYF; CDR3nt: TGTGCCAGCAGTCCCCGTAATTTCGAGACCCAGTACTTC
abundance: .; v_gene: TRBV12-3/TRBV12-4; d_gene: .; j_gene: TRBJ1-3; CDR3aa: CASNGPSGNTIYF; CDR3nt: TGTGCCAGCAATGGACCCTCTGGAAACACCATATATTTT